Listed below are T cell receptor beta chains from one sample, sequenced in a study of T cells in Graves' hyperthyroidism and ophthalmopathy. TCRdb used MiXCR to reprocess the multiplex PCR reads, holding one entry per CDR3 protein. The sample carries approximately 400,000 distinct CDR3 sequences, 15% to 19% recorded once. Source material: blood. The receptors stem from a woman under 30 with Graves' hyperthyroidism. CDR3s include the opening cysteine and the closing phenylalanine or tryptophan.

CDR3 protein,J gene,V gene
CASSRTGGSNQPQHF,TRBJ1-5,TRBV9
CASSSNRDYGYTF,TRBJ1-2,TRBV27
CASRAGFFRPLHF,TRBJ1-6,TRBV6-1
CSARGLRNTGELFF,TRBJ2-2,TRBV20-1
CASSLRVRDEQYF,TRBJ2-7,TRBV6-2/TRBV6-3
CASSQVALSTDTQYF,TRBJ2-3,TRBV4-1
CASGWMTLNTEAFF,TRBJ1-1,TRBV12-5
CSVSDTSGNTIYF,TRBJ1-3,TRBV29-1
CAIEPIGQGAVDYGYTF,TRBJ1-2,TRBV12-3/TRBV12-4
CASTPKGVSYNEQFF,TRBJ2-1,TRBV19
CAISGGGRSLSTDTQYF,TRBJ2-3,TRBV10-3
CASSYSAGTPEAFF,TRBJ1-1,TRBV6-5
CATSTSLAPRSGANVLTF,TRBJ2-6,TRBV2
CASSSRQYYQETQYF,TRBJ2-5,TRBV13
CASSLYAAAGLAGLRNEQFF,TRBJ2-1,TRBV27
CASSLWTGGHEKLFF,TRBJ1-4,TRBV14
CASSSGGFVYNEQFF,TRBJ2-1,TRBV5-4
CASSKGRREGPLHF,TRBJ1-6,TRBV6-1
CASSFSVQPQHF,TRBJ1-5,TRBV28
CASSDGKSSYNSPLHF,TRBJ1-6,TRBV9
CATSSESETQYF,TRBJ2-5,TRBV15
CASSEDSLSGRRQFF,TRBJ2-1,TRBV2
CASSLRDSPETQYF,TRBJ2-5,TRBV11-2
CAITPGLAGAGYGEQFF,TRBJ2-1,TRBV10-3
CSAVGLAGVPSGEQYF,TRBJ2-7,TRBV20-1
CASSLPLHREACEQYF,TRBJ2-7,TRBV7-9
CASSLSRGGADTQYF,TRBJ2-3,TRBV13
CASSFDWNQPQHF,TRBJ1-5,TRBV27
CASSLWPSEAYEQYF,TRBJ2-7,TRBV12-3/TRBV12-4
CASSTDRGRHSPLHF,TRBJ1-6,TRBV6-1
CASSPNTDTEAFF,TRBJ1-1,TRBV18
CASSRREGTEAFF,TRBJ1-1,TRBV27
CASSPDRSEAFF,TRBJ1-1,TRBV5-1
CASSTLDRGREGTQYF,TRBJ2-5,TRBV28
CASSPTGSYNSPLHF,TRBJ1-6,TRBV18
CASSPGQGSNTGELFF,TRBJ2-2,TRBV11-3
CASNTGDGTSYEQYF,TRBJ2-7,TRBV5-4
CASKYREDSNQPQHF,TRBJ1-5,TRBV6-2/TRBV6-3
CASKTSGGVGEQFF,TRBJ2-1,TRBV10-2
CASSPPTSPQETQYF,TRBJ2-5,TRBV18
CASSFGMAGANVLTF,TRBJ2-6,TRBV28
CASSLVAAFTDTQYF,TRBJ2-3,TRBV7-9
CSARPWRGQETQYF,TRBJ2-5,TRBV20-1
CASSQDNPFAVAGPGNTIYF,TRBJ1-3,TRBV3-1
CASKTTGYNSPLHF,TRBJ1-6,TRBV19
CASSPGQARSYEQYF,TRBJ2-7,TRBV18
CASSLGRGADGYTF,TRBJ1-2,TRBV11-2
CSAERHQETQYF,TRBJ2-5,TRBV20-1
CARVYRPYEQYF,TRBJ2-7,TRBV28
CASSLASEPETQYF,TRBJ2-5,TRBV7-2
CASSEDGSNYGYTF,TRBJ1-2,TRBV5-1
CASSATGLGKLFF,TRBJ1-4,TRBV6-1
CASSINPDTQYF,TRBJ2-3,TRBV27
CASSYMGEAPGLETQYF,TRBJ2-5,TRBV6-1
CASADRPQGTQYF,TRBJ2-5,TRBV12-5
CSVEFGQGDYGYTF,TRBJ1-2,TRBV29-1
CASSQPTGGAGAVGTTDTQYF,TRBJ2-3,TRBV6-1
CASSLSVGPPGTNEKLFF,TRBJ1-4,TRBV5-5